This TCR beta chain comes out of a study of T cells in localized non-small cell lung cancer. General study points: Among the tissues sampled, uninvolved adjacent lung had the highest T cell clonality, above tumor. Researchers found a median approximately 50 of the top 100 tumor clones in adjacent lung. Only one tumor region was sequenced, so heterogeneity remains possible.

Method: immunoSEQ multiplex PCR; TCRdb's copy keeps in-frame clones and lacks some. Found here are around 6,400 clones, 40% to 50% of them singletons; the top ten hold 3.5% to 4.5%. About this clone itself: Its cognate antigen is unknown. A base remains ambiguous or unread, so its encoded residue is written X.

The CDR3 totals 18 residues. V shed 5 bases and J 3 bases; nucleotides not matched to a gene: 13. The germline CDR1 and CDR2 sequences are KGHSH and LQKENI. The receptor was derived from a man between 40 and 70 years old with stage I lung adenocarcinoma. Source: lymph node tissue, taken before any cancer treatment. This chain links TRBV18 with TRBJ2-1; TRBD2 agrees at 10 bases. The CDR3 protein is CASSXLGTAGGNYNEQFF. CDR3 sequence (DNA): TGTGCCAGCTCAYTCCTGGGGACAGCGGGAGGGAACTACAATGAGCAGTTCTTC.